This TCR beta chain derives from a study of T cell clonality in common variable immunodeficiency. General study points: Fewer deletions and N-nucleotide insertions were reportedly seen in common variable immunodeficiency TCR beta sequences.

In its sample, this clone was seen many times. What it binds is unknown. The sequenced fragment ends 3 residues before the CDR3 boundary, so the rest is inferred from the germline J gene. Produced via immunoSEQ multiplex PCR; TCRdb's table is partial and in-frame only. The repertoire shows about 42,000 clones, none seen only once; the top ten take 6%. There are 13 residues in the CDR3. V lost 5 bases to trimming and J lost 5 bases; unmatched junction nucleotides: 4. Germline assignment: CDR1 MDHEN and CDR2 SYDVKM. The source of this sequence is a human donor with common variable immunodeficiency. The sequenced sample was peripheral blood mononuclear cells. The gene calls are TRBV28 and TRBJ2-5; 8 nucleotides align to TRBD2. The DNA read from the CDR3 is TGTGCCAGCAGTGGGACTAGAGGCGAGACC. It translates to CASSGTRGET. The complete CDR3 sequence is CASSGTRGETQYF.